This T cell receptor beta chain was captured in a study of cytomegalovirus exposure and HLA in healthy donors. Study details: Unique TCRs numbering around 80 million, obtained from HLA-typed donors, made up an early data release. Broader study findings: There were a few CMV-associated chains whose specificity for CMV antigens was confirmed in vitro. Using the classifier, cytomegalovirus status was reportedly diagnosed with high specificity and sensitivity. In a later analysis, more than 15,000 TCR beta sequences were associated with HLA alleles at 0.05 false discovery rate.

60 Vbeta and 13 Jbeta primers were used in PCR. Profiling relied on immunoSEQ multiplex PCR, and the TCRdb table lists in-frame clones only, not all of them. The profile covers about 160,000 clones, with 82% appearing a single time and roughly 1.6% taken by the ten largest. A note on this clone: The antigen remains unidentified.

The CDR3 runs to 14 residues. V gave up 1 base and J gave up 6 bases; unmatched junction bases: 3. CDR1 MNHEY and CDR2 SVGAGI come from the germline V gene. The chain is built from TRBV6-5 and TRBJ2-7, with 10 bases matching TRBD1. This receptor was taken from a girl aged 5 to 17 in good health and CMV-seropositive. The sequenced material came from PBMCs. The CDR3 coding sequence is TGTGCCAGCAGTTACTACGGGACAGGGGTCGAGCAGTACTTC. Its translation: CASSYYGTGVEQYF.